This TCR beta chain came from a study of Graves' ophthalmopathy and Graves' hyperthyroidism. Germline CDR1 reads ENHRY; CDR2 reads SYGVKD. V was pared by 6 bases and J by 14 bases, with 23 bases between. The CDR3 consists of 14 residues. The TCR beta CDR3 regions underwent amplification from RNA transcripts. An initial RT-PCR round employing HTBI primers preceded a second-round multiplex PCR. TCRdb reprocessed the multiplex PCR reads with MiXCR, giving one entry per CDR3 protein. The top ten clones hold 3% to 4% of a sample with about 660,000 distinct CDR3 sequences, just over 40% of them seen once. The V and J genes are TRBV10-3 and TRBJ1-5; D possibly corresponds to TRBD1 (6 bases). Source material: peripheral blood. The receptor was derived from an adult man with Graves' ophthalmopathy. The DNA for the CDR3 is TGTGCCATCAGGCGAAATACGCAGGGGAAGCACGAGCATTTT. Protein: CAIRRNTQGKHEHF.